These 8 T cell receptor beta chains share one sample of origin, sequenced in a study of graft-versus-host responses after intestinal transplantation (dated by TCRdb to about 2021). According to the study, the label for this sample's time point signals: cells obtained before transplantation from donor or recipient. Library method: the immunoSEQ multiplex PCR assay. TCRdb carries this immuneACCESS record with in-frame sequences only. Its versions omit some clonotypes, under half of them owing to an unresolved V gene in the studies checked, with the rest unexplained. The sample table lists 130,000 to 150,000 clones, roughly 91% of them with a count of one. The top ten constitute about 0.19% of the sample. Their specific antigens are unknown. Material: unstimulated CD4+ T cells sorted from spleen or lymph node cells, obtained before intestinal transplant. These receptors were obtained from a human donor who received an intestinal transplant.

The chain couples TRBV18 to TRBJ2-5; 7 positions match TRBD1. The J call may be faulty, since TRBJ2-7 better matches the DNA end. This CDR3 is 14 amino acids long. Germline CDR1 reads KGHSH; CDR2 reads LQKENI. The CDR3 DNA reads TGTGCCAGCTCACCGGGACAGAGCCCCCGCGAGCAGTACTTC. This encodes CASSPGQSPREQYF.

This clone has just one count. The chain uses TRBV4-2 and TRBJ2-7; D is uncertain. The V end lost 0 bases, the J end lost 2 bases, and 2 bases lay between the germline ends. The CDR3 loop spans 12 amino acids. Per the germline V gene, CDR1 is LGHNA and CDR2 is YNFKEQ. The CDR3 nucleotides read TGTGCCAGCAGCCAAGATCCCTACGAGCAGTACTTC. This codes for CASSQDPYEQYF.

The chain joins TRBV5-4 to TRBJ2-7; TRBD2 might be the D (5 bases). This CDR3 contains 15 residues. Germline lookup yields CDR1 SGHNT and CDR2 YYREEE (reference sequence). Trimming took off 2 bases at V and 2 bases at J, with 14 bases between the two ends. The CDR3 is CASSFQEAAAYEQYF. The CDR3 nucleotides are TGTGCCAGCAGCTTTCAAGAAGCGGCGGCCTACGAGCAGTACTTC. Together with reference TRBV5-4 and TRBJ2-7, the CDR3 gives the full variable domain: ETGVTQSPTHLIKTRGQQVTLRCSSQSGHNTVSWYQQALGQGPQFIFQYYREEENGRGNFPPRFSGLQFPNYSSELNVNALELDDSALYLCASSFQEAAAYEQYFGPGTRLTVT.

The chain employs TRBV7-8 and TRBJ2-7; perhaps TRBD1 as D (6 bases). From germline, CDR1 is SGHVS and CDR2 FQNEAQ. Trimming cost V 1 base and J 5 bases, with 12 bases left between them. This CDR3 has 14 residues. Here the CDR3 reads CASSLVTGLDEQYF. In DNA form, the CDR3 reads TGTGCCAGCAGCTTAGTTACAGGGCTGGACGAGCAGTACTTC.

The genes are TRBV30 and TRBJ1-1, with D unresolved. The CDR3 spans 14 residues. Germline V lookup: CDR1 GTSNPN, CDR2 SVGIG (reference sequence). Trimming pared 0 bases from V and 11 bases from J, leaving 19 bases between. CDR3 residues: CAWSVYPDRLGAFF. The CDR3 DNA reads as TGTGCCTGGAGTGTATACCCCGATCGCCTGGGGGCTTTCTTT.

This rearrangement joins TRBV18 to TRBJ2-7; a weak D match, TRBD1 (6 bases). With 6 bases removed from V and 3 bases from J, the gap between germline ends came to 12 bases. The germline V gene has CDR1 KGHSH and CDR2 LQKENI. This CDR3 comprises 13 residues. The chain's CDR3 is CASSPRGGYEQYF. The CDR3 bases are TGTGCCAGCTCGCCCAGGGGTGGCTACGAGCAGTACTTC.

The chain links TRBV11-2 to TRBJ2-1; D unclear. CDR1 is SGHAT, CDR2 FQNNGV, per germline. V was clipped by 0 bases and J by 3 bases, with 6 bases between them. The CDR3 length is 14 residues. The CDR3, as DNA: TGTGCCAGCAGCTTAGATACTGGCTACAATGAGCAGTTCTTC. It is translated as CASSLDTGYNEQFF.

This clone was seen once. The V and J genes are TRBV5-1 and TRBJ2-7; 9 positions agree with TRBD1. V lost 2 bases to trimming and J lost 6 bases; unmatched junction nucleotides: 9. Germline lookup yields CDR1 SGHRS and CDR2 YFSETQ. This CDR3 spans 15 amino acids. The CDR3 sequence is CASSFIETGGGEQYF. The DNA of the CDR3 is TGCGCCAGCAGCTTTATCGAGACAGGGGGAGGCGAGCAGTACTTC.